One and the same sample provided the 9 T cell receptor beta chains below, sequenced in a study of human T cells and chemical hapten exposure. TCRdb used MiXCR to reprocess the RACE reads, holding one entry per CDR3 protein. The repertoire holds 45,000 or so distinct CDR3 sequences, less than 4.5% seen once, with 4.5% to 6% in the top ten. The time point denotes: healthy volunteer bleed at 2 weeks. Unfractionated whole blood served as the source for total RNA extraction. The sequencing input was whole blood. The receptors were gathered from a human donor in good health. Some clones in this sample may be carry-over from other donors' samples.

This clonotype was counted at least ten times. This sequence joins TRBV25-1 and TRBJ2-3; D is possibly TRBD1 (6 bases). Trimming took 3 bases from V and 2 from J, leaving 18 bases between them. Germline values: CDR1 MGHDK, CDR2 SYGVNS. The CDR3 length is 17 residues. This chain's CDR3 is CASSDHSITGSTDTQYF. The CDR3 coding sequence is TGTGCCAGCAGTGACCATTCGATAACAGGGTCCACAGATACGCAGTATTTT. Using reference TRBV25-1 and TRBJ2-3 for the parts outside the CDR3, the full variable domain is EADIYQTPRYLVIGTGKKITLECSQTMGHDKMYWYQQDPGMELHLIHYSYGVNSTEKGDLSSESTVSRIRTEHFPLTLESARPSHTSQYLCASSDHSITGSTDTQYFGPGTRLTVL.

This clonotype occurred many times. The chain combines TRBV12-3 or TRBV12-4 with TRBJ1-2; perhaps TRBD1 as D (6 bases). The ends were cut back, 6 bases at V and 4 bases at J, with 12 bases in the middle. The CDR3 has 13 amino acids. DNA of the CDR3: TGTGCCAGCAGCCCGGGACACAGCTATGGCTACACCTTC. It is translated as CASSPGHSYGYTF.

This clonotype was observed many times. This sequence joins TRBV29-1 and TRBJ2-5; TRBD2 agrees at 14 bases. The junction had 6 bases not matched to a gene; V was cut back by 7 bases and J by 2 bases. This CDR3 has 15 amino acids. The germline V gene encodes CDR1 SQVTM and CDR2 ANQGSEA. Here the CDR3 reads CSAWTSGRSQETQYF. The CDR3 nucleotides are TGCAGCGCATGGACTAGCGGGAGGTCTCAAGAGACCCAGTACTTC.

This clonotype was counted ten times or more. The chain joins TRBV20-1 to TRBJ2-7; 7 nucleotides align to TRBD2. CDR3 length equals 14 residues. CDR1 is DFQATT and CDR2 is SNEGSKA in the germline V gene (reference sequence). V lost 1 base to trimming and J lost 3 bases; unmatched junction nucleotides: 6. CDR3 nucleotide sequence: TGCAGTGCTAGAGTCGAAGCGGGACTCTACGAGCAGTACTTC. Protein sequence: CSARVEAGLYEQYF.

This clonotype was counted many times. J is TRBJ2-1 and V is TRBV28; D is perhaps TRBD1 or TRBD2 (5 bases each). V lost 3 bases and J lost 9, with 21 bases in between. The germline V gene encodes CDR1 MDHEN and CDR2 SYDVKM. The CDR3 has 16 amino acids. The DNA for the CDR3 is TGTGCCAGCAGTTTCCACCAACTCACTCGGGGCGTTGAGCAGTTCTTC. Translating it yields CASSFHQLTRGVEQFF.

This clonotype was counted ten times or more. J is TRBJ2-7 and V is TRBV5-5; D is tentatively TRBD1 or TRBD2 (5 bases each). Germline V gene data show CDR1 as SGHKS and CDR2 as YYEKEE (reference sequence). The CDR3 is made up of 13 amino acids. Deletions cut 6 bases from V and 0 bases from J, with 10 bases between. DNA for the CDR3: TGTGCCAGCAACTCAGGGACCTCCTACGAGCAGTACTTC. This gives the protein CASNSGTSYEQYF.

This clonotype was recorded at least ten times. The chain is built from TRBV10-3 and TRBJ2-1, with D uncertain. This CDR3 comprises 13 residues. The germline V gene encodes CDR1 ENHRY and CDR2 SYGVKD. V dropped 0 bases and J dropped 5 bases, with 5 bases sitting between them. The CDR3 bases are TGTGCCATCAGTGAGTCCACTAACAATGAGCAGTTCTTC. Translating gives CAISESTNNEQFF.

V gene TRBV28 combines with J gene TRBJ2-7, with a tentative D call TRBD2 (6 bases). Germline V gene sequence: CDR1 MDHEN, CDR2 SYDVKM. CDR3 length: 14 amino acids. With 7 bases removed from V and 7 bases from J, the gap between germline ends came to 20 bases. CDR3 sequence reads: CASTAGRWVWEQYF. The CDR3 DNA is TGTGCCAGCACCGCGGGACGGTGGGTCTGGGAGCAGTACTTC.

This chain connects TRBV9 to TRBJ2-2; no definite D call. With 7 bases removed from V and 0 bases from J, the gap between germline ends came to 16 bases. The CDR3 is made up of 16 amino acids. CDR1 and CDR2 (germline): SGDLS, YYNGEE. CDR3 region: CASSPRGDANTGELFF. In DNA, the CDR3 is TGTGCCAGCTCTCCCAGAGGCGACGCGAACACCGGGGAGCTGTTTTTT. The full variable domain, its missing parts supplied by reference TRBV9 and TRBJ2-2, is DSGVTQTPKHLITATGQRVTLRCSPRSGDLSVYWYQQSLDQGLQFLIQYYNGEERAKGNILERFSAQQFPDLHSELNLSSLELGDSALYFCASSPRGDANTGELFFGEGSRLTVL.